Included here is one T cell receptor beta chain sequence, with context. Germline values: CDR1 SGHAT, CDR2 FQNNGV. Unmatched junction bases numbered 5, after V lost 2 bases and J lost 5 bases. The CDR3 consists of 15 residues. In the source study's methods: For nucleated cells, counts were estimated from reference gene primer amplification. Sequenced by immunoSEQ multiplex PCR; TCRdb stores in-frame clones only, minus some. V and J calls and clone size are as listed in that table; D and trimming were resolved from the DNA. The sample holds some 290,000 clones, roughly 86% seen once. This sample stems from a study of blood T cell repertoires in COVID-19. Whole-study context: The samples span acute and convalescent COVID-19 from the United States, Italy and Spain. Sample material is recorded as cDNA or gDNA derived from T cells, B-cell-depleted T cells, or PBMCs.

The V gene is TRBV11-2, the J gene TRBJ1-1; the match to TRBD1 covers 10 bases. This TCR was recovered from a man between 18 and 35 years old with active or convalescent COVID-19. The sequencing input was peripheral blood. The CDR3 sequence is CASSLLRTGGTEAFF. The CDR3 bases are TGTGCCAGCAGCTTACTCCGGACAGGGGGGACTGAAGCTTTCTTT.